The 20 T cell receptor beta chains below come from one sample, sequenced in a study of T cell clones after liver transplantation. Clones were sequenced by immunoSEQ multiplex PCR, and TCRdb holds only the in-frame ones, with some missing. The table includes about 74,000 clones, 75% to 85% detected once. Sequenced material: CD4+ T cells from blood, taken before liver transplant. The receptor source for this set is a human donor who received a liver transplant.

The chain employs TRBV5-8 and TRBJ2-1, with TRBD2 identical over 12 bases. This CDR3 is 14 amino acids long. The V and J ends lost 4 bases and 6 bases, in that order; junction bases with no gene match: 2. Germline CDR1 SGHTS, CDR2 YDEGEE. As DNA, the CDR3 is TGTGCCAGCAGCCCGGGACTAGCGGGCAATGAGCAGTTCTTC. It encodes CASSPGLAGNEQFF.

This clone was seen a handful of times. The V gene is TRBV5-4, the J gene TRBJ1-2; 7 nucleotides align to TRBD1. Germline CDR1 is SGHNT and CDR2 is YYREEE (reference sequence). J lost 8 bases, V lost 3 bases, and 10 bases had no gene match. There are 14 residues in the CDR3. CDR3 in amino acids: CASSSPPGGRGYTF. As DNA, the CDR3 is TGTGCCAGCAGCTCACCACCAGGGGGGAGAGGCTACACCTTC.

The genes are TRBV2 and TRBJ2-7; 7 nucleotides agree with TRBD1. This CDR3 comprises 14 residues. V lost 4 bases and J lost 5; bases outside the gene matches: 8. Germline assignment: CDR1 SNHLY and CDR2 FYNNEI. CDR3 DNA sequence: TGTGCCAGCAGTGGGACAGGCGTTTCGGACGAGCAGTACTTC. It yields the protein CASSGTGVSDEQYF.

This chain links TRBV23-1 with TRBJ2-1; no clear D gene. TRBV23-1 is classed as an ORF, of uncertain function. The V end was cut by 2 bases, the J end by 10 bases, with 15 bases between. This CDR3 has 14 amino acids. Written as DNA, the CDR3 is TGCGCCAGCAGTCAAGCCGCGGACCCTCCCGAGCAGTTCTTC. Translation gives CASSQAADPPEQFF.

The chain has TRBV9 and TRBJ1-1, with TRBD1 as a possible D gene (5 bases). CDR3 length: 14 amino acids. CDR1 is SGDLS and CDR2 is YYNGEE in the germline V gene. V was cut by 4 bases and J by 5 bases, with 15 bases left in between. Written as DNA, the CDR3 is TGTGCCAGCAGCCCCGGGGGGGGGTGGACTGAAGCTTTCTTT. Residues: CASSPGGGWTEAFF.

The chain has TRBV2 and TRBJ2-7; a possible D gene is TRBD2 (5 bases). Germline CDR1 reads SNHLY; CDR2 reads FYNNEI. Trimming left V 7 bases short and J 0 bases short, with 10 bases between. The CDR3 runs 13 residues. CDR3 sequence: CASTLEVSYEQYF. As DNA, the CDR3 is TGTGCCAGCACCTTGGAGGTCTCCTACGAGCAGTACTTC.

The chain links TRBV9 to TRBJ2-1; TRBD2 might be the D (6 bases). The V end lost 0 bases, the J end lost 0 bases, and 10 bases lay between the germline ends. Looked up from germline, CDR1 is SGDLS and CDR2 is YYNGEE. The CDR3 is 16 residues long. CDR3 coding DNA: TGTGCCAGCAGCGTAGGTGCGGGAATCTCCTACAATGAGCAGTTCTTC. Residues: CASSVGAGISYNEQFF. The entire variable domain, with the rest obtained from reference TRBV9 and TRBJ2-1, is as follows: DSGVTQTPKHLITATGQRVTLRCSPRSGDLSVYWYQQSLDQGLQFLIQYYNGEERAKGNILERFSAQQFPDLHSELNLSSLELGDSALYFCASSVGAGISYNEQFFGPGTRLTVL.

The chain recombines TRBV5-8 with TRBJ2-5, with TRBD1 identical over 11 bases. Germline V gene data show CDR1 as SGHTS and CDR2 as YDEGEE. This CDR3 is 18 amino acids long. V was clipped by 5 bases and J by 4 bases; unmatched bases: 16. CDR3 in amino acids: CASRPQTGTGGSGETQYF. The CDR3 bases are TGTGCCAGCAGACCCCAAACCGGGACAGGGGGGTCGGGAGAGACCCAGTACTTC.

The CDR3, as DNA: TGTGCCATCAGTGCCACGGGGAATGAGCAGTTCTTC. Translating it yields CAISATGNEQFF. The chain couples TRBV10-3 to TRBJ2-1; tentatively, D is TRBD2 (5 bases). The CDR3 extends over 12 amino acids. The V end lost 4 bases, the J end lost 7 bases, and 8 bases lay between the germline ends. The germline gives CDR1 ENHRY, CDR2 SYGVKD.

The V gene is TRBV10-1, the J gene TRBJ2-7; D unresolved. Per germline, CDR1 WNHNN and CDR2 SYGVQD (reference sequence). With 5 bases removed from V and 0 bases from J, the gap between germline ends came to 2 bases. This CDR3 comprises 11 residues. CDR3 amino acids: CASSSSYEQYF. The CDR3 DNA follows: TGCGCCAGCAGTAGCTCCTACGAGCAGTACTTC.

This sequence joins TRBV7-6 and TRBJ2-7; 7 nucleotides agree with TRBD2. CDR3 length equals 12 residues. Germline CDR1 and CDR2: SGHVS and FNYEAQ. Trimming removed 4 bases from V and 5 bases from J; junction bases left unmatched: 2. The CDR3 loop is CASSSRGDEQYF. The CDR3 DNA follows: TGTGCCAGCAGCTCCCGGGGGGACGAGCAGTACTTC. Full variable domain (outside the CDR3, taken from reference TRBV7-6 and TRBJ2-7): GAGVSQSPRYKVTKRGQDVALRCDPISGHVSLYWYRQALGQGPEFLTYFNYEAQQDKSGLPNDRFSAERPEGSISTLTIQRTEQRDSAMYRCASSSRGDEQYFGPGTRLTVT.

The chain joins TRBV27 to TRBJ2-5; 9 nucleotides align to TRBD1. V trimming: 8 bases; J trimming: 4 bases; junction bases outside the gene matches: 8. Germline lookup yields CDR1 MNHEY and CDR2 SMNVEV (reference sequence). This CDR3 spans 14 amino acids. CDR3 nucleotides: TGTGCCAGCCGAGTTAGACAGGGGGGAGAGACCCAGTACTTC. Translated: CASRVRQGGETQYF.

The chain uses TRBV9 and TRBJ2-2; tentative D call: TRBD1 (6 bases). The V end lost 3 bases, the J end lost 4 bases, and 16 bases lay between the germline ends. CDR1 and CDR2 (germline): SGDLS, YYNGEE. CDR3 size: 16 residues. CDR3 coding DNA: TGTGCCAGCAGCGCCCTATCGGACAGCCGCACCGGGGAGCTGTTTTTT. This gives the protein CASSALSDSRTGELFF.

This chain connects TRBV5-4 to TRBJ1-1, with a weak D call TRBD1 (5 bases). Germline V gene data show CDR1 as SGHNT and CDR2 as YYREEE (reference sequence). The germline V and J ends were trimmed by 5 bases and 5 bases, with 19 bases remaining between them. The CDR3 runs to 15 residues. The CDR3 reads CASSPPGAAKTEAFF. The CDR3 DNA is TGTGCCAGCAGTCCGCCTGGGGCAGCGAAAACTGAAGCTTTCTTT.

The V gene is TRBV9, the J gene TRBJ1-1, with D possibly being TRBD1 (6 bases). The CDR3 totals 15 residues. The ends were cut back, 2 bases at V and 4 bases at J, with 15 bases in the middle. Germline V gives CDR1 SGDLS, CDR2 YYNGEE. This CDR3 is CASSVGGGGGTEAFF. As DNA, the CDR3 is TGTGCCAGCAGCGTGGGCGGGGGCGGGGGCACTGAAGCTTTCTTT.

The table lists this clone with a few counts. The rearrangement links TRBV18 to TRBJ2-7; no definite D call. Germline values: CDR1 KGHSH, CDR2 LQKENI. Trimming left V 2 bases short and J 6 bases short, with 11 bases between. This CDR3 is built from 13 residues. The CDR3 nucleotides are TGTGCCAGCTCACCAAGCCCCATGGGCGAGCAGTACTTC. Protein: CASSPSPMGEQYF.

The chain recombines TRBV7-9 with TRBJ1-3; D gene uncertain. In germline, CDR1 is SEHNR, CDR2 FQNEAQ (reference sequence). The V and J ends lost 1 base and 0 bases respectively, with 10 bases between them. CDR3 size: 16 residues. The CDR3: CASSLGPRSSGNTIYF. The CDR3 DNA reads as TGTGCCAGCAGCTTAGGTCCGCGTAGCTCTGGAAACACCATATATTTT.

The chain has TRBV5-6 and TRBJ1-2; tentative D call: TRBD1 (6 bases). V shed 4 bases and J shed 4 bases, with 17 bases lying between them. The CDR3 sequence is 15 residues long. CDR1 and CDR2 (germline): SGHDT, YYEEEE. This CDR3 reads CASSHLVGAAYGYTF. The DNA for the CDR3 is TGTGCCAGCAGCCACCTAGTGGGGGCCGCCTATGGCTACACCTTC.

The chain is built from TRBV5-1 and TRBJ2-2, with unresolved D. This CDR3 contains 12 residues. Trimming cost V 5 bases and J 3 bases, with 5 bases left between them. The germline V gene has CDR1 SGHRS and CDR2 YFSETQ. CDR3: CASRFDTGELFF. The CDR3 DNA is TGCGCCAGCAGATTTGACACCGGGGAGCTGTTTTTT.

The rearrangement joins TRBV28 to TRBJ2-7; D unclear. The CDR3 has 12 residues. The germline CDR1 and CDR2 sequences are MDHEN and SYDVKM. V lost 1 base, J lost 2 bases, and 3 bases lay in between. In DNA form, the CDR3 reads TGTGCCAGCAGTTTATTTGCCTACGAGCAGTACTTC. Amino acids: CASSLFAYEQYF.